The present TCR beta chain was sequenced within a study of cytomegalovirus exposure and HLA in healthy donors. Study-wide findings and caveats: Per a later analysis, HLA-associated TCR beta chains showed more clonal expansion than other, equally common TCR beta chains. Cytomegalovirus association was listed for about 160 TCR beta chains. Researchers reportedly found TCR beta sequences accurately predicted most subjects' HLA-A and HLA-B alleles.

Remarks on this clone: Antigen unknown.

The PCR had 60 Vbeta and 13 Jbeta primers. Per the original data handling: The count from a later analysis was some 80 million unique TCR beta chains, 9.5 million to 11 million of them shared. Sequenced by immunoSEQ multiplex PCR; TCRdb stores in-frame clones only, minus some. For V, J and clone size, that table is used; D and trimming come from the DNA. The repertoire includes about 140,000 clones, roughly 80% of them detected once, and roughly 2% sits in the top ten. V lost 2 bases and J lost 6, with 9 bases in between. CDR1 and CDR2 (germline): GTSNPN, SVGIG (reference sequence). The CDR3 has 12 amino acids.

The source is a man aged 25 to 40 in good health and CMV-seronegative. The specimen sequenced was PBMCs. V gene TRBV30 combines with J gene TRBJ2-3; D remains unclear. The CDR3 is CAWSPARDTQYF. The CDR3 region has the DNA TGTGCCTGGAGTCCCGCCAGGGATACGCAGTATTTT.